This TCR beta chain was found in a study of cytomegalovirus exposure and HLA in healthy donors. The PCR had 60 Vbeta and 13 Jbeta primers. The protocol was immunoSEQ multiplex PCR, while the TCRdb copy is restricted to in-frame clones and leaves out a portion. The sample includes about 100,000 clones, roughly 80% of them seen just once. A few counts support this clone. V was pared by 2 bases and J by 3 bases, with 11 bases between. Germline V CDR1 and CDR2: MNHNY, SVGAGI (reference sequence). CDR3 length: 14 amino acids. Sequenced: PBMCs. The sequence was obtained from a middle-aged man in good health and CMV-seropositive. This sequence joins TRBV6-6 and TRBJ2-7; no clear D gene. For the CDR3, the DNA is TGTGCCAGCAGTTACGGTTCAGGTGGCTACGAGCAGTACTTC. It codes for CASSYGSGGYEQYF.